These 27 T cell receptor beta chains originate from one sample sequenced in a study of T cells in Graves' hyperthyroidism and ophthalmopathy. From RNA transcripts, TCR beta CDR3 regions were amplified. TCR CDR3 underwent first-round RT-PCR with the HTBI primer set. TCRdb itself ran the multiplex PCR reads through MiXCR, one entry per CDR3 protein. Here the sample spans more than 600,000 distinct CDR3 sequences, about 16% being singletons. The material sequenced was blood. The source of these receptors is a young man with Graves' hyperthyroidism.

This clonotype was counted between two and nine times. The chain employs TRBV20-1 and TRBJ2-7; D might be TRBD1 (5 bases). The CDR3 has 13 amino acids. V was clipped by 0 bases and J by 5 bases, with 11 bases between them. Germline V lookup: CDR1 DFQATT, CDR2 SNEGSKA (reference sequence). DNA of the CDR3: TGCAGTGCTAGAGAGGGGCTCGGCCACGAGCAGTACTTC. This encodes CSAREGLGHEQYF.

The CDR3 here is CASSMWASEQYF. For the CDR3, the DNA is TGTGCCAGTAGTATGTGGGCCTCCGAGCAGTACTTC. This sequence joins TRBV19 and TRBJ2-7; D not resolved. Between the trimmed V and J ends, which lost 3 bases and 6 bases, there was a span of 9 bases. CDR3 size: 12 residues. Germline values: CDR1 LNHDA, CDR2 SQIVND (reference sequence).

Turning to this clonotype: The junction shows a germline mismatch at one end, possibly a read error. The chain is built from TRBV2 and TRBJ2-1, with 14 bases identical to TRBD2. CDR1 and CDR2 from the germline V gene are SNHLY and FYNNEI. The CDR3 consists of 15 residues. The CDR3 region is CASSGTSGRNNEQSF. The CDR3 region has the DNA TGTGCCAGCAGTGGGACTAGCGGGAGGAACAATGAGCAGTCCTTC.

This CDR3 is CASSFGGVETQYF. CDR3 DNA sequence: TGTGCCAGCAGCTTTGGGGGCGTAGAGACCCAGTACTTC. This chain links TRBV7-2 with TRBJ2-5, with D tentatively TRBD1 (6 bases). CDR3 length equals 13 residues. V was shortened by 3 bases and J by 4 bases, with 9 bases between the two germline ends. The germline V gene encodes CDR1 SGHTA and CDR2 FQGNSA.

The V gene is TRBV20-1, the J gene TRBJ2-3, with 8 bases identical to TRBD2. The CDR3 consists of 14 residues. Germline CDR1 DFQATT, CDR2 SNEGSKA (reference sequence). After removal of 0 bases from V and 2 bases from J, the junction contained 1 base not matched to a gene. The CDR3, as DNA: TGCAGTGCTAGAGACGGGAGGGACACAGATACGCAGTATTTT. Protein: CSARDGRDTDTQYF.

Many counts were recorded for this clonotype. The rearrangement joins TRBV6-2 or TRBV6-3 to TRBJ1-5, with D possibly matching TRBD1 (6 bases). The CDR3 runs 14 residues. Between the trimmed V and J ends, which lost 2 bases and 7 bases, there was a span of 12 bases. Germline CDR1 reads MNHEY; CDR2 reads SVGEGT. The CDR3 sequence is CASSYAGAKQPQHF. CDR3 nucleotide sequence: TGTGCCAGCAGTTACGCGGGGGCTAAGCAGCCCCAGCATTTT.

This sequence joins TRBV7-2 and TRBJ2-3, with 8 nucleotides matching TRBD2. The CDR3 length is 19 residues. Germline-derived CDR1 and CDR2 are SGHTA and FQGNSA. Germline trimming cut 2 bases from V and 4 bases from J; bases unmatched to any gene: 17. The CDR3 region is CASSLRWAAGVIRADTQYF. The CDR3 region has the DNA TGTGCCAGCAGCTTAAGGTGGGCAGCGGGAGTAATCCGGGCAGATACGCAGTATTTT.

This clonotype was picked up many times. The chain combines TRBV28 with TRBJ2-6, with 7 bases that match TRBD1. The V gene's germline CDR1 is MDHEN and CDR2 SYDVKM. After removal of 2 bases from V and 6 bases from J, the junction contained 4 bases not matched to a gene. The length of the CDR3 is 15 residues. Here the CDR3 DNA reads TGTGCCAGCAGTTTAACAGGGGTGTCGGCCAACGTCCTGACTTTC. Translating it yields CASSLTGVSANVLTF.

This chain uses TRBV7-3 with TRBJ2-1; TRBD2 agrees at 9 bases. The CDR3 totals 19 residues. Germline V gene lookup returns CDR1 SGHTA and CDR2 FQGTGA. J was trimmed by 4 bases and V by 5 bases; bases with no gene match: 18. The CDR3 DNA reads as TGTGCCAGCAGCCCCAGGGGCGGGGGGGCGGGGGTGATATACAATGAGCAGTTCTTC. Encoded protein: CASSPRGGGAGVIYNEQFF.

At least ten counts were recorded for this clonotype. V usage is TRBV6-5 and J usage is TRBJ1-2; D gene ambiguous. Germline V gives CDR1 MNHEY, CDR2 SVGAGI. The CDR3 loop spans 15 amino acids. Trimming left V 8 bases short and J 6 bases short, with 22 bases between. In nucleotides, the CDR3 is TGTGCCAGCGTTACGAATCCGGGTCGTGGGCATGGCTACACCTTC. It yields the protein CASVTNPGRGHGYTF.

The chain combines TRBV20-1 with TRBJ2-1, with 14 nucleotides matching TRBD2. V gave up 5 bases and J gave up 0 bases; unmatched junction bases: 6. Germline V gives CDR1 DFQATT, CDR2 SNEGSKA (reference sequence). This CDR3 contains 17 residues. CDR3 sequence: CSAGLAGGQSSYNEQFF. In DNA, the CDR3 is TGCAGTGCTGGACTAGCGGGAGGCCAAAGCTCCTACAATGAGCAGTTCTTC.

The chain couples TRBV6-1 to TRBJ1-1; D is uncertain. CDR3 length: 13 residues. Trimming removed 4 bases from V and 3 bases from J, with 9 bases in between. The germline CDR1 and CDR2 sequences are MNHNS and SASEGT. The CDR3 nucleotides read TGTGCCAGCAGTGCCGACGGCGACACTGAAGCTTTCTTT. Translating it yields CASSADGDTEAFF.

The genes are TRBV25-1 and TRBJ2-7, with TRBD2 matching over 16 bases. The CDR3 has 15 amino acids. The V and J ends lost 2 bases and 5 bases, in that order; junction bases with no gene match: 0. Germline loops: CDR1 MGHDK, CDR2 SYGVNS. The CDR3 region has the DNA TGTGCCAGCAGTGAAGGGACTAGCGGGAGGGACGAGCAGTACTTC. It is translated as CASSEGTSGRDEQYF.

This clonotype has a handful of counts. The chain joins TRBV20-1 to TRBJ2-7; TRBD2 aligns across 7 bases. CDR3 length: 15 amino acids. Trimming cost V 3 bases and J 4 bases; bases outside gene matches: 12. CDR1 and CDR2 (germline): DFQATT, SNEGSKA (reference sequence). The CDR3 DNA reads TGCAGTGCTAGTAGCGGGCTGGGGAGATTTTACGAGCAGTACTTC. Translated: CSASSGLGRFYEQYF.

This clonotype occurred a few times. The J gene is TRBJ2-3, the V gene TRBV12-5, with 8 nucleotides matching TRBD1. The V gene end was trimmed by 2 bases and the J gene end by 2 bases; junction bases not matched to a gene: 12. CDR3 length: 18 amino acids. Per germline, CDR1 LGHNT and CDR2 FRNRAP. CDR3 loop: CASGLTSTGETHTDTQYF. DNA for the CDR3: TGTGCTAGTGGTTTGACCTCGACAGGGGAAACGCACACAGATACGCAGTATTTT. Full variable domain (remainder filled in from reference TRBV12-5 and TRBJ2-3): DARVTQTPRHKVTEMGQEVTMRCQPILGHNTVFWYRQTMMQGLELLAYFRNRAPLDDSGMPKDRFSAEMPDATLATLKIQPSEPRDSAVYFCASGLTSTGETHTDTQYFGPGTRLTVL.

This chain uses TRBV20-1 with TRBJ2-3; D might be TRBD2 (5 bases). Germline V gene lookup returns CDR1 DFQATT and CDR2 SNEGSKA (reference sequence). Between the trimmed V and J ends, which lost 3 bases and 2 bases, there was a span of 18 bases. The CDR3 runs 16 residues. CDR3 DNA sequence: TGCAGTGCTAGCGAAGGGCGGGCCGGGTACACAGATACGCAGTATTTT. Translating gives CSASEGRAGYTDTQYF.

In its sample, this clonotype was seen a few times. This may arise from a read error, as a much more abundant clone is one base away. V gene TRBV6-2 or TRBV6-3 combines with J gene TRBJ2-7, with D maybe TRBD1 (6 bases). CDR1 MNHEY and CDR2 SVGEGT come from the germline V gene. The CDR3 contains 15 residues. The CDR3 loop reads CTSSVTGTKSYEQYF. CDR3 sequence (DNA): TGTACCAGCAGTGTCACCGGGACAAAAAGCTACGAGCAGTACTTC.

The chain carries TRBV20-1 and TRBJ1-5, with D hard to call. V lost 0 bases, J lost 4 bases, and 13 bases lay in between. The length of the CDR3 is 15 residues. Germline assignment: CDR1 DFQATT and CDR2 SNEGSKA (reference sequence). CDR3 DNA sequence: TGCAGTGCTAGAGATCGGGGTGGGTTAAATCAGCCCCAGCATTTT. It encodes CSARDRGGLNQPQHF.

This clonotype appeared many times. The rearrangement uses TRBV3-1 and TRBJ2-2; 11 nucleotides line up with TRBD2. The CDR3 consists of 17 residues. Per the germline V gene, CDR1 is LGHDT and CDR2 is YNNKEL (reference sequence). Losses at the gene ends were 3 bases for V and 4 bases for J; bases not matched to a gene: 7. In DNA form, the CDR3 reads TGTGCCAGCAGCCATCAAACTAGCGGGAGTGGCACCGGGGAGCTGTTTTTT. Translated: CASSHQTSGSGTGELFF.

This clonotype appeared many times. The rearrangement joins TRBV4-1 to TRBJ2-5; a weak D match, TRBD2 (5 bases). Trimming pared 1 base from V and 1 base from J, leaving 13 bases between. Germline V gene data show CDR1 as MGHRA and CDR2 as YSYEKL. CDR3 size: 16 residues. CDR3 sequence: CASSQVGGGSQETQYF. In nucleotides, the CDR3 is TGCGCCAGCAGCCAAGTAGGCGGAGGCTCCCAAGAGACCCAGTACTTC.

Ten or more counts support this clonotype. The rearrangement links TRBV7-3 to TRBJ2-3; 7 bases map to TRBD2. The CDR3 has 16 residues. Trimming took 5 bases from V and 1 from J; bases not matched to a gene: 9. Germline CDR1 reads SGHTA; CDR2 reads FQGTGA. The CDR3 nucleotides read TGTGCCAGCAGCCCCAACGGGGGGTGGGGCACAGATACGCAGTATTTT. This translates into CASSPNGGWGTDTQYF.

This clonotype was seen at least ten times. The chain joins TRBV7-2 to TRBJ1-1; no definite D call. From germline, CDR1 is SGHTA and CDR2 FQGNSA. The CDR3 has 13 amino acids. The V gene lost 6 bases and the J gene lost 5 bases, with 13 bases spanning the gap. The CDR3: CASSFGPDTEAFF. The CDR3 coding sequence is TGTGCCAGCAGTTTCGGACCTGATACTGAAGCTTTCTTT. Filled out from reference TRBV7-2 and TRBJ1-1, the complete variable domain reads GAGVSQSPSNKVTEKGKDVELRCDPISGHTALYWYRQSLGQGLEFLIYFQGNSAPDKSGLPSDRFSAERTGGSVSTLTIQRTQQEDSAVYLCASSFGPDTEAFFGQGTRLTVV.

This clonotype has ten or more counts. The DNA of the CDR3 is TGCAGTGCTGCGACAGGGAAGGCCCGTTACGAGCAGTACTTC. This sequence encodes CSAATGKARYEQYF. This rearrangement joins TRBV20-1 to TRBJ2-7; 7 nucleotides agree with TRBD1. Germline assignment: CDR1 DFQATT and CDR2 SNEGSKA (reference sequence). The CDR3 totals 14 residues. After removal of 5 bases from V and 4 bases from J, the junction contained 11 bases not matched to a gene.

V is TRBV3-1 and J is TRBJ2-7, with D possibly being TRBD1 or TRBD2 (5 bases each). The CDR3 totals 17 residues. Germline-derived CDR1 and CDR2 are LGHDT and YNNKEL (reference sequence). V gave up 2 bases and J gave up 3 bases, with 20 bases separating them. CDR3 protein: CASSQIPLGTHFYEQYF. The CDR3 DNA reads as TGTGCCAGCAGCCAAATCCCCCTGGGGACCCACTTCTACGAGCAGTACTTC.

This clonotype was counted at least ten times. V usage is TRBV2 and J usage is TRBJ1-3; no reliable D call. V lost 3 bases and J lost 3, with 9 bases in between. Germline V gene sequence: CDR1 SNHLY, CDR2 FYNNEI. CDR3 size: 14 residues. This CDR3 is CASSDIWGGNTIYF. CDR3 in DNA: TGTGCCAGCAGTGATATATGGGGTGGAAACACCATATATTTT.

The chain couples TRBV12-3 or TRBV12-4 to TRBJ1-1, with TRBD1 matching over 10 bases. The CDR3 is made up of 15 amino acids. Trimming at V came to 6 bases and at J to 1 base, leaving 5 bases not matched to a gene. The CDR3, as DNA: TGTGCCAGCAGGACAGGGGGCGCCGGGAACACTGAAGCTTTCTTT. This sequence encodes CASRTGGAGNTEAFF.

As for this clonotype: A read error is possible here, since a much larger clone lies one base away. The chain joins TRBV28 to TRBJ2-7, with D tentatively TRBD1 or TRBD2 (6 bases each). CDR3 length: 15 amino acids. Germline assignment: CDR1 MDHEN and CDR2 SYDVKM. CDR3 sequence (DNA): TGTGCCAGCAGTTTAGGAGGGGGTGGTCGGCACGACCAGTACTTC. This sequence encodes CASSLGGGGRHDQYF.